This T cell receptor beta chain was documented in a study of CD8 T cells in ankylosing spondylitis. Notes on the study in general: In the blood and synovial fluid of reactive arthritis, some motif variants had been previously reported. A motif of 7 to 9 highly homologous TCR beta variants was seen as apparently characteristic of ankylosing spondylitis blood.

Libraries of TCR beta came from quantitative 5'-RACE with molecular barcodes. TCRdb independently ran MiXCR on the 5' RACE reads; one entry per CDR3 protein. The sample shows roughly 440,000 distinct CDR3 sequences, 15% to 20% of them seen only once. On this clonotype: Antigen unknown.

The CDR3 contains 13 residues. Germline CDR1 and CDR2: DFQATT and SNEGSKA (reference sequence). V was shortened by 3 bases and J by 7 bases, with 15 bases between the two germline ends. The material sequenced was blood, either unsorted or a sorted T cell fraction (not recorded which). The J gene is TRBJ1-2, the V gene TRBV20-1, with a possible D match to TRBD1 (5 bases). This sequence originates from a male donor with ankylosing spondylitis. The CDR3 DNA reads as TGCAGTGCTAGGATGGGGACCACTATTGGCTACACCTTC. Its protein product is CSARMGTTIGYTF.